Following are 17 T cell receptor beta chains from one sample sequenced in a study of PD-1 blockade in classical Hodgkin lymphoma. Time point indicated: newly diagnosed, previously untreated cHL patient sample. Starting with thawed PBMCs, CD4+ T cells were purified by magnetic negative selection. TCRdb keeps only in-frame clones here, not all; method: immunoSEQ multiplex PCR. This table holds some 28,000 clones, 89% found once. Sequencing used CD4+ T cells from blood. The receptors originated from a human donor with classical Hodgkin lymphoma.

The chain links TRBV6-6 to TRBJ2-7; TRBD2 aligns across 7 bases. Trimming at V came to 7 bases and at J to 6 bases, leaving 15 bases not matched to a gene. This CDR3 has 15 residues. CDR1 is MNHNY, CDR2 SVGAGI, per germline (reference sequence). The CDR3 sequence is CASKMDSSGLREQYF. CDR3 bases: TGTGCCAGCAAGATGGATAGTAGCGGGCTTCGCGAGCAGTACTTC.

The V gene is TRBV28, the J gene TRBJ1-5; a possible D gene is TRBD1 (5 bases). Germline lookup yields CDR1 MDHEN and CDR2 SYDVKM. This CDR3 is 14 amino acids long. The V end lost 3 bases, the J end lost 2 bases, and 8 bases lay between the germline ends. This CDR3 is CASSFDSGNQPQHF. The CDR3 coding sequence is TGTGCCAGCAGTTTTGACAGCGGCAATCAGCCCCAGCATTTT.

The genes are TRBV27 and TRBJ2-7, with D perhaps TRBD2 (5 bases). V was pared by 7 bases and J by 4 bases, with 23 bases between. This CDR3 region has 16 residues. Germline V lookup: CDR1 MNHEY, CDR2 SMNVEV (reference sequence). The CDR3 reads CASNTRTGGSIYEQYF. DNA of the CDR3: TGTGCCAGCAATACTCGGACCGGCGGGTCTATATACGAGCAGTACTTC.

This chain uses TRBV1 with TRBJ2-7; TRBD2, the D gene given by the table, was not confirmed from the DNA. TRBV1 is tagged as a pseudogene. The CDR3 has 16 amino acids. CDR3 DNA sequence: TGCACCAGCAGCCAAGATGAGCGGGGAATTGGGTACGAGCAGTACTTC. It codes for CTSSQDERGIGYEQYF.

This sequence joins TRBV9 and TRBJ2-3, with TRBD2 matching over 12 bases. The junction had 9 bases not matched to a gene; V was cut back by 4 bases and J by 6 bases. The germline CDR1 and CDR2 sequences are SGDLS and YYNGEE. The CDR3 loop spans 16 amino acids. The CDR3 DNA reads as TGTGCCAGCAGCCCCAGACTAGCGGGAGTGGGGGATACGCAGTATTTT. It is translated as CASSPRLAGVGDTQYF.

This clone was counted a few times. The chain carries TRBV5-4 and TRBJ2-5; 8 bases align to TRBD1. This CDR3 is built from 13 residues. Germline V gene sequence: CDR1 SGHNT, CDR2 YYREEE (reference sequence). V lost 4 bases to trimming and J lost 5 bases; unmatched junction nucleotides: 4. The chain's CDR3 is CASSPGGRETQYF. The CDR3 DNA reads TGTGCCAGCAGCCCAGGGGGCCGGGAGACCCAGTACTTC.

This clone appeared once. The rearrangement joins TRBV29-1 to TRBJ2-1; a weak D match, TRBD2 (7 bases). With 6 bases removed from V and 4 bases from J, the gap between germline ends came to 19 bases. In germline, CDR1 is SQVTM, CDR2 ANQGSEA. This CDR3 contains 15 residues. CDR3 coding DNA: TGCAGCGTCTTAGGGGGGGCTACCCTATACAATGAGCAGTTCTTC. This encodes CSVLGGATLYNEQFF.

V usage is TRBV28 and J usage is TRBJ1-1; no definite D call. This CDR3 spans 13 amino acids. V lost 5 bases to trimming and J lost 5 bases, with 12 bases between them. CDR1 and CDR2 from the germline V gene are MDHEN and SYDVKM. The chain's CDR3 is CASSPGEKTEAFF. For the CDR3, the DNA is TGTGCCAGCAGTCCCGGCGAGAAGACTGAAGCTTTCTTT.

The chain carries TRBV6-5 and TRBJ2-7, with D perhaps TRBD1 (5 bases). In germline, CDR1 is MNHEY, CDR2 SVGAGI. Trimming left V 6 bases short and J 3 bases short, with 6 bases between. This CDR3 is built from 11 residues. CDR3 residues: CASRDIYEQYF. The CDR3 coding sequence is TGTGCCAGCAGGGACATCTACGAGCAGTACTTC.

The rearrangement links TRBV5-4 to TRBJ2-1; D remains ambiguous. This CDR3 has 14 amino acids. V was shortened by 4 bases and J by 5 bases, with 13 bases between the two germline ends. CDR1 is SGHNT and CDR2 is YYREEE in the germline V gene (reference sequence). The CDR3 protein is CASSLPGSNNEQFF. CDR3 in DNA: TGTGCCAGCAGCCTACCGGGTTCTAACAATGAGCAGTTCTTC.

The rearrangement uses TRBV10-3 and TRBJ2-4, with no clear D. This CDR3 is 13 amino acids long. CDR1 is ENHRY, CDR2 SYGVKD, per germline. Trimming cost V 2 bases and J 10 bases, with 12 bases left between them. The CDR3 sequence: CAISESPRWIQYF. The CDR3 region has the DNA TGTGCCATCAGTGAGAGTCCTAGATGGATTCAGTACTTC.

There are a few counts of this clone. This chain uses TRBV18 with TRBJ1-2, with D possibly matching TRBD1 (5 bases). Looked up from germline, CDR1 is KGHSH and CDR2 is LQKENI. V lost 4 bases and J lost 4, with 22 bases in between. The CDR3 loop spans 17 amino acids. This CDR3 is CASSRNKGHPVGYGYTF. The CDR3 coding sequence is TGTGCCAGCTCACGGAACAAAGGACACCCTGTGGGCTATGGCTACACCTTC.

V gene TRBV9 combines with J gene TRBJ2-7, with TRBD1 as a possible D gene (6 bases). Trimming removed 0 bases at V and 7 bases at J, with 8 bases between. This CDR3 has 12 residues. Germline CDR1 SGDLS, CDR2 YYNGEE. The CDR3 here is CASSVVGGEQYF. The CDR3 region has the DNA TGTGCCAGCAGCGTAGTAGGGGGAGAGCAGTACTTC.

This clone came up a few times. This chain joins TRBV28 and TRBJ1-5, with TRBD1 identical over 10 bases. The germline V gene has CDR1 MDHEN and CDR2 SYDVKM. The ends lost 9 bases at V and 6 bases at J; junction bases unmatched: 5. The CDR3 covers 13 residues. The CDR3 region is CASRQGAGQPQHF. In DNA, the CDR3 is TGTGCCAGTCGACAGGGGGCAGGTCAGCCCCAGCATTTT. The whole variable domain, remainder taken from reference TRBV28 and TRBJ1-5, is DVKVTQSSRYLVKRTGEKVFLECVQDMDHENMFWYRQDPGLGLRLIYFSYDVKMKEKGDIPEGYSVSREKKERFSLILESASTNQTSMYLCASRQGAGQPQHFGDGTRLSIL.

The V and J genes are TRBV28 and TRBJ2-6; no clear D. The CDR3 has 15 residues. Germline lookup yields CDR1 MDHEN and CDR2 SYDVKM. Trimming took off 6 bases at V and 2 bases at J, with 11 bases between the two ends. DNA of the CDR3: TGTGCCAGCAGGCAAACCAAAACTGGGGCCAACGTCCTGACTTTC. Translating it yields CASRQTKTGANVLTF.

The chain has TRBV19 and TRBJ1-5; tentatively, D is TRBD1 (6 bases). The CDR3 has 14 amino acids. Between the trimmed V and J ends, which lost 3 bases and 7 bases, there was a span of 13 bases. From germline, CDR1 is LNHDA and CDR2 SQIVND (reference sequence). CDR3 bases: TGTGCCAGTAGTATCCTCCAGGGGCGGCAGCCCCAGCATTTT. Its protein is CASSILQGRQPQHF.

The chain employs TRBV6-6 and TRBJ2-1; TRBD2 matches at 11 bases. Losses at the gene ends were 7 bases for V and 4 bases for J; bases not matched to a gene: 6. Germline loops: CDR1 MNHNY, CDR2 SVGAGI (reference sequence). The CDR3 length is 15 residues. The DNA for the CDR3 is TGTGCCAGCATCCCCCGGACTAGCGGGTACAATGAGCAGTTCTTC. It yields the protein CASIPRTSGYNEQFF.